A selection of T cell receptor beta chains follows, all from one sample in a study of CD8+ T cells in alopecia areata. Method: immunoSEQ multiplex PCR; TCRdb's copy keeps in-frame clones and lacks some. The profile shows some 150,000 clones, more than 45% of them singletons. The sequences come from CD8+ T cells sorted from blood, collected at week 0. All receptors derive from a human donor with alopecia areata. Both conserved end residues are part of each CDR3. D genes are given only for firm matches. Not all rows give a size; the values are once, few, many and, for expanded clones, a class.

cdr3_aa: CSVPPGPNYNEQFF
cdr3_nt: TGCAGCGTTCCTCCGGGGCCTAACTACAATGAGCAGTTCTTC
v_call: TRBV29-1
j_call: TRBJ2-1
d_call: .
clone_size: .

cdr3_aa: CASSKRDSDYEQYF
cdr3_nt: TGTGCCAGCAGCAAGCGGGACAGCGACTACGAGCAGTACTTC
v_call: TRBV5-6
j_call: TRBJ2-7
d_call: .
clone_size: .

cdr3_aa: CASSSRPTGELFF
cdr3_nt: TGTGCCAGCAGCTCTAGGCCCACCGGGGAGCTGTTTTTT
v_call: TRBV11-2
j_call: TRBJ2-2
d_call: .
clone_size: .

cdr3_aa: CASSYTALNTGGGYTF
cdr3_nt: TGTGCCAGCAGTTACACCGCTCTCAATACCGGAGGGGGCTACACCTTC
v_call: TRBV6-6
j_call: TRBJ1-2
d_call: .
clone_size: .

cdr3_aa: CASSPRNGEQYF
cdr3_nt: TGTGCCAGCAGCCCCCGTAACGGAGAGCAGTACTTC
v_call: TRBV9
j_call: TRBJ2-7
d_call: .
clone_size: .

cdr3_aa: CASTGGASSNEQFF
cdr3_nt: TGCGCCAGCACTGGAGGGGCCTCCTCCAATGAGCAGTTCTTC
v_call: TRBV5-1
j_call: TRBJ2-1
d_call: .
clone_size: .

cdr3_aa: CSGGQGAYDTQYF
cdr3_nt: TGCAGCGGGGGGCAGGGGGCTTATGATACGCAGTATTTT
v_call: TRBV29-1
j_call: TRBJ2-3
d_call: TRBD1
clone_size: .

cdr3_aa: CASSQGFRGNYGYTF
cdr3_nt: TGCGCCAGCAGCCAAGGCTTCAGGGGGAACTATGGCTACACCTTC
v_call: TRBV4-1
j_call: TRBJ1-2
d_call: TRBD1
clone_size: .

cdr3_aa: CASSLMPGLAGFSSYEQYF
cdr3_nt: TGTGCCAGCAGTCTTATGCCGGGACTAGCGGGTTTTAGCTCCTACGAGCAGTACTTC
v_call: TRBV28
j_call: TRBJ2-7
d_call: TRBD2
clone_size: .

cdr3_aa: CAISEPGQLNYGYTF
cdr3_nt: TGTGCCATCAGTGAACCGGGACAACTTAACTATGGCTACACCTTC
v_call: TRBV10-3
j_call: TRBJ1-2
d_call: .
clone_size: .

cdr3_aa: CASSFPGANEQFF
cdr3_nt: TGTGCCAGCAGCTTTCCTGGAGCCAATGAGCAGTTCTTC
v_call: TRBV7-9
j_call: TRBJ2-1
d_call: .
clone_size: few

cdr3_aa: CASSLDRGSPLHF
cdr3_nt: TGTGCCAGCAGTTTAGACAGGGGGTCACCCCTCCACTTT
v_call: TRBV27
j_call: TRBJ1-6
d_call: TRBD1
clone_size: .

cdr3_aa: CASSDSENTEAFF
cdr3_nt: TGTGCCAGCAGTGACTCAGAGAACACTGAAGCTTTCTTT
v_call: TRBV6-6
j_call: TRBJ1-1
d_call: .
clone_size: .

cdr3_aa: CAWSQGNQPQHF
cdr3_nt: TGTGCCTGGAGTCAAGGCAATCAGCCCCAGCATTTT
v_call: TRBV30
j_call: TRBJ1-5
d_call: .
clone_size: .

cdr3_aa: CASSEPGRDNSYEQYF
cdr3_nt: TGTGCCAGCAGTGAACCGGGAAGGGACAATTCCTACGAGCAGTACTTC
v_call: TRBV6-1
j_call: TRBJ2-7
d_call: .
clone_size: .

cdr3_aa: CASSAGPSYEQYF
cdr3_nt: TGTGCCAGCAGCGCGGGTCCCTCCTACGAGCAGTACTTC
v_call: TRBV9
j_call: TRBJ2-7
d_call: .
clone_size: .

cdr3_aa: CASRSEDSTDTQYF
cdr3_nt: TGTGCTAGTAGGAGCGAAGATAGCACAGATACGCAGTATTTT
v_call: TRBV12-5
j_call: TRBJ2-3
d_call: .
clone_size: few

cdr3_aa: CSVGGTSGSSTDTQYF
cdr3_nt: TGCAGCGTTGGGGGGACTAGCGGATCAAGCACAGATACGCAGTATTTT
v_call: TRBV29-1
j_call: TRBJ2-3
d_call: TRBD2
clone_size: few

cdr3_aa: CASSQDRGQQETQYF
cdr3_nt: TGTGCCAGCAGCCAGGACAGGGGGCAACAAGAGACCCAGTACTTC
v_call: TRBV5-6
j_call: TRBJ2-5
d_call: TRBD1
clone_size: .

cdr3_aa: CASSGRGGGTDTQYF
cdr3_nt: TGCGCCAGCAGCGGCAGGGGCGGAGGCACAGATACGCAGTATTTT
v_call: TRBV5-1
j_call: TRBJ2-3
d_call: .
clone_size: few

cdr3_aa: CASSYGTETYEQYF
cdr3_nt: TGTGCCAGCAGCTACGGGACGGAAACCTACGAGCAGTACTTC
v_call: TRBV5-6
j_call: TRBJ2-7
d_call: .
clone_size: .

cdr3_aa: CASSDWTDTDTQYF
cdr3_nt: TGTGCCAGCAGCGATTGGACAGACACAGATACGCAGTATTTT
v_call: TRBV9
j_call: TRBJ2-3
d_call: .
clone_size: .

cdr3_aa: CASSQSTEHNTPLHF
cdr3_nt: TGCGCCAGCAGCCAATCAACGGAACATAATACACCCCTCCACTTT
v_call: TRBV4-3
j_call: TRBJ1-6
d_call: .
clone_size: .

cdr3_aa: CASSPGGSYEQYF
cdr3_nt: TGTGCCAGCAGCCCGGGAGGCTCCTACGAGCAGTACTTC
v_call: TRBV7-9
j_call: TRBJ2-7
d_call: TRBD2
clone_size: many

cdr3_aa: CAWSHSANEQYF
cdr3_nt: TGTGCCTGGAGTCATTCCGCGAACGAGCAGTACTTC
v_call: TRBV30
j_call: TRBJ2-7
d_call: .
clone_size: few

cdr3_aa: CASHSGSGKFF
cdr3_nt: TGTGCCAGCCACTCCGGGAGTGGAAAGTTCTTC
v_call: TRBV25-1
j_call: TRBJ2-1
d_call: .
clone_size: once

cdr3_aa: CASSLNSGTVDGYTF
cdr3_nt: TGCGCCAGCAGCTTGAATTCCGGGACAGTTGACGGCTACACCTTC
v_call: TRBV5-1
j_call: TRBJ1-2
d_call: TRBD1
clone_size: .

cdr3_aa: CASSPNWIMNTEAFF
cdr3_nt: TGTGCCAGCAGCCCGAACTGGATCATGAACACTGAAGCTTTCTTT
v_call: TRBV7-2
j_call: TRBJ1-1
d_call: .
clone_size: .

cdr3_aa: CASSQERRSSEAFF
cdr3_nt: TGCGCCAGCAGCCAAGAAAGGAGGAGCTCTGAAGCTTTCTTT
v_call: TRBV4-3
j_call: TRBJ1-1
d_call: .
clone_size: once

cdr3_aa: CASSAGQEQFF
cdr3_nt: TGTGCCAGCAGCGCCGGACAGGAGCAGTTCTTC
v_call: TRBV7-9
j_call: TRBJ2-1
d_call: .
clone_size: .

cdr3_aa: CASSYGGEGNQPQHF
cdr3_nt: TGTGCCAGCAGTTATGGGGGGGAAGGCAATCAGCCCCAGCATTTT
v_call: TRBV6-6
j_call: TRBJ1-5
d_call: .
clone_size: .

cdr3_aa: CAWSLPGRPNTEAFF
cdr3_nt: TGTGCCTGGAGTCTTCCAGGGCGGCCGAACACTGAAGCTTTCTTT
v_call: TRBV30
j_call: TRBJ1-1
d_call: .
clone_size: .